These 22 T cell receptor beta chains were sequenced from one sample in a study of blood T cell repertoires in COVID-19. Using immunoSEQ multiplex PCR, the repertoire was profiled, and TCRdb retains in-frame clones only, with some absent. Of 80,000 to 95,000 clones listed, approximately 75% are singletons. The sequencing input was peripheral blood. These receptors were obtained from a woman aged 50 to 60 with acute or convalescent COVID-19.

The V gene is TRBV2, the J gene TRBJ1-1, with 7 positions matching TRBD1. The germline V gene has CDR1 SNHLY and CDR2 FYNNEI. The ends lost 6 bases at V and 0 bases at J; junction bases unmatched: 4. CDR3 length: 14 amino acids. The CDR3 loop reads CASSRTGLNTEAFF. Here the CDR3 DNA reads TGTGCCAGCAGCAGGACAGGTTTGAACACTGAAGCTTTCTTT.

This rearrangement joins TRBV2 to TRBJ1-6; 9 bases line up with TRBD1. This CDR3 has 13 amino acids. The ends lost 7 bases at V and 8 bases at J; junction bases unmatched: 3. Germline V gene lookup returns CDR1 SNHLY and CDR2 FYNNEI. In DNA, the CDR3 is TGTGCCAGCACTAGGACAGGGGATTCACCCCTCCACTTT. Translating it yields CASTRTGDSPLHF. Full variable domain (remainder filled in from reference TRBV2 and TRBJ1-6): EPEVTQTPSHQVTQMGQEVILRCVPISNHLYFYWYRQILGQKVEFLVSFYNNEISEKSEIFDDQFSVERPDGSNFTLKIRSTKLEDSAMYFCASTRTGDSPLHFGNGTRLTVT.

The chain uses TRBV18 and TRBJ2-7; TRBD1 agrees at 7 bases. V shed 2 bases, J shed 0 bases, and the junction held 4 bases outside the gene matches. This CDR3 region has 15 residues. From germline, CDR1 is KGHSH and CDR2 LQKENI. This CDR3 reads CASSPSPGGSYEQYF. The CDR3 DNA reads TGTGCCAGCTCACCAAGTCCAGGGGGCTCCTACGAGCAGTACTTC.

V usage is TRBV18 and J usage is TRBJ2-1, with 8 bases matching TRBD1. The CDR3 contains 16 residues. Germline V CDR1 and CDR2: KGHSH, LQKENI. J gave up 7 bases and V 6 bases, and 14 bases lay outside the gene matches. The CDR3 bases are TGTGCCAGCTCCACCCTCGGGCAGGGGGCGCGAAATGAGCAGTTCTTC. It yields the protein CASSTLGQGARNEQFF.

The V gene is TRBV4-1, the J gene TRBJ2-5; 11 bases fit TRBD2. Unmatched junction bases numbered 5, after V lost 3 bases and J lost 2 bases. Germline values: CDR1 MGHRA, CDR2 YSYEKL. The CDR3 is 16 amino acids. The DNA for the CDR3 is TGCGCCAGCAGCCAGATTAGCGGGGGGGCTCAAGAGACCCAGTACTTC. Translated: CASSQISGGAQETQYF.

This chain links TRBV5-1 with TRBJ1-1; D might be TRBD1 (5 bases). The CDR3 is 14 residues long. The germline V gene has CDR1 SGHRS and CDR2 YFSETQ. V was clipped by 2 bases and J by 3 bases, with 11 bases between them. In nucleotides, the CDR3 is TGCGCCAGCAGCTTAACAGGTACGGACACTGAAGCTTTCTTT. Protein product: CASSLTGTDTEAFF.

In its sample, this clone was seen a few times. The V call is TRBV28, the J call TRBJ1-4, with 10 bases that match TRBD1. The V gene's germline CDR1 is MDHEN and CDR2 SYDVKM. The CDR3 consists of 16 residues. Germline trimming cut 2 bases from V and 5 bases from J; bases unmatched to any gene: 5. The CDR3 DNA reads TGTGCCAGCAGTTTAAAGACAGGGGGCCGGAATGAAAAACTGTTTTTT. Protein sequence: CASSLKTGGRNEKLFF.

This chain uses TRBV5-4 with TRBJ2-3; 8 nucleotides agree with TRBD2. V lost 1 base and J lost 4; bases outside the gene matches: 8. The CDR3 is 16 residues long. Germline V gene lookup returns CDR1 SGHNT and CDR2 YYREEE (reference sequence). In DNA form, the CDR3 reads TGTGCCAGCAGCTTGAGCGGGGGATACTTCTCAGATACGCAGTATTTT. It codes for CASSLSGGYFSDTQYF.

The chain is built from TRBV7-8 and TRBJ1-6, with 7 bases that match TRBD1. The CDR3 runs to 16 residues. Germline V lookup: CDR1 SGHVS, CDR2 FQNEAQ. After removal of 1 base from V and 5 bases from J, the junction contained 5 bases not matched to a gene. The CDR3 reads CASSLVSTGDNSPLHF. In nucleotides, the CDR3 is TGTGCCAGCAGCTTAGTAAGCACAGGGGATAATTCACCCCTCCACTTT.

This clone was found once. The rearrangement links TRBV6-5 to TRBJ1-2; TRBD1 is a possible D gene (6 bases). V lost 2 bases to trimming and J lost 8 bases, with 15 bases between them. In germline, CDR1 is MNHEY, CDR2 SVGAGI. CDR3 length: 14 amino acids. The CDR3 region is CASSYVGGPEGYTF. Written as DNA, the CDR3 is TGTGCCAGCAGTTACGTGGGGGGGCCTGAAGGCTACACCTTC.

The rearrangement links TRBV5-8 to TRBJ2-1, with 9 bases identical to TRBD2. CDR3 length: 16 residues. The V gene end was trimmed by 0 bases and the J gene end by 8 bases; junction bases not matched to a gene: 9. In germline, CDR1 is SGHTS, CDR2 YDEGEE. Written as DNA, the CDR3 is TGTGCCAGCAGCTTGGACAGCGGGGGGTTGGGCTATGAGCAGTTCTTC. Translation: CASSLDSGGLGYEQFF.

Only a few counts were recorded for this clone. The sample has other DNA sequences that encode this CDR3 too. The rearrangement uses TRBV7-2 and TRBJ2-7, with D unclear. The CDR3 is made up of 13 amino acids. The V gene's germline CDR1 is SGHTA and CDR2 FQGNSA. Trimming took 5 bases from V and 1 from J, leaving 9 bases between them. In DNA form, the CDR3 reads TGTGCCAGCAGCCCACCGGGTTCCTACGAGCAGTACTTC. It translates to CASSPPGSYEQYF.

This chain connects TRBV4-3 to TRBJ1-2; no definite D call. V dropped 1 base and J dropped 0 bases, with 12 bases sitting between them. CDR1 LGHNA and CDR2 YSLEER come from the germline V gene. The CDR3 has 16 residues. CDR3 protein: CASSQGPGEANYGYTF. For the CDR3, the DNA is TGCGCCAGCAGCCAAGGGCCCGGGGAAGCTAACTATGGCTACACCTTC.

CDR3 nucleotides: TGTGCCAGCATTGGACAGGGTGGCATTGATACGCAGTATTTT. It yields the protein CASIGQGGIDTQYF. This sequence joins TRBV6-5 and TRBJ2-3; 8 bases line up with TRBD1. The CDR3 loop spans 14 amino acids. Germline V gene lookup returns CDR1 MNHEY and CDR2 SVGAGI. Germline trimming cut 7 bases from V and 6 bases from J; bases unmatched to any gene: 9.

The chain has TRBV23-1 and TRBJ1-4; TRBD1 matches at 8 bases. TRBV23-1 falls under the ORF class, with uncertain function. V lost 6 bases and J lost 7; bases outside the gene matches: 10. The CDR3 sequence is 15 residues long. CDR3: CASSPRQGILEKLFF. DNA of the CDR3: TGCGCCAGCAGCCCGCGACAGGGGATTCTTGAAAAACTGTTTTTT.

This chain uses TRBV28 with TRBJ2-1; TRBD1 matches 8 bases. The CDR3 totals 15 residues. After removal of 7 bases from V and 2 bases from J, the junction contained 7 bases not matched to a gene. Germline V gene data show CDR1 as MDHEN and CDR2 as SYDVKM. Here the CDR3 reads CASTADRDPYNEQFF. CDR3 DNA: TGTGCCAGCACCGCGGACAGGGACCCCTACAATGAGCAGTTCTTC.

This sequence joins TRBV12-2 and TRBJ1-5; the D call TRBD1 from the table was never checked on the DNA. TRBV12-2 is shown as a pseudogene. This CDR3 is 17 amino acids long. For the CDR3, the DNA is TGTGCAAGTCGCTTAAGAGGACAGGGATTCAGCAATCAGCCCCAGCATTTT. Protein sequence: CASRLRGQGFSNQPQHF.

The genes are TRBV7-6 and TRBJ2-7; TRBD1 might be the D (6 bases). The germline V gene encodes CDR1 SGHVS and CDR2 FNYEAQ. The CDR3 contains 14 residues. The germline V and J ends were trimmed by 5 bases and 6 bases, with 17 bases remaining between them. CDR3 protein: CASSAGVGSGEQYF. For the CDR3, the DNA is TGTGCCAGCAGCGCAGGGGTCGGGTCCGGCGAGCAGTACTTC.

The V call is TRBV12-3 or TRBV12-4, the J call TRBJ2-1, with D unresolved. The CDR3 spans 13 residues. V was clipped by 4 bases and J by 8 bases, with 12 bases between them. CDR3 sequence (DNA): TGTGCCAGCAGTTCGGATGGAGTGGATGAGCAGTTCTTC. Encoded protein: CASSSDGVDEQFF.

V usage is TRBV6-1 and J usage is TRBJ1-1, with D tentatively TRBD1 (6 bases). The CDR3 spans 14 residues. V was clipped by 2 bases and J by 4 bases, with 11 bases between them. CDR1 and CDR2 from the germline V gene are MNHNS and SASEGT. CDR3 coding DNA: TGTGCCAGCAGTGAAACAGGGAGGGTCACTGAAGCTTTCTTT. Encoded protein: CASSETGRVTEAFF.

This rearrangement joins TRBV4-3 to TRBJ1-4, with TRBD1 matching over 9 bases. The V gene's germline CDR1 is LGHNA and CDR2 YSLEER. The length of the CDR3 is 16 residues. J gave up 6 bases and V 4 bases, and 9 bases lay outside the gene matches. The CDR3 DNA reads TGCGCCAGCAGCCCAGAAATTACAGGGGGCGATGAAAAACTGTTTTTT. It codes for CASSPEITGGDEKLFF.

DNA of the CDR3: TGTGCCAGTACAATCGGTAGGAGCACTGAAGCTTTCTTT. Its protein is CASTIGRSTEAFF. The chain links TRBV19 to TRBJ1-1, with D unresolved. The CDR3 is 13 amino acids. V dropped 7 bases and J dropped 4 bases, with 13 bases sitting between them. Germline CDR1 LNHDA, CDR2 SQIVND (reference sequence).